A selection of T cell receptor beta chains follows, all from one sample in a study of shared clonotypes between healthy human individuals. The method was immunoSEQ multiplex PCR; TCRdb's version includes in-frame clones alone and lacks a portion of them. The table shows more than 1.2 million clones, with approximately 98.5% occurring only once. Input material: naive CD4+ T cells sorted from blood. These receptor sequences come from a man aged 30 to 39 in good health. Both conserved end residues are part of each CDR3. The order of the fields is D gene, V gene, clone size, J gene, CDR3 DNA, CDR3 protein. D genes are given only for firm matches. Clone size appears in some rows only: once, few, many, or a class for an expanded clone.

>-|TRBV28|-|TRBJ2-7
TGTGCCAGCAGTTTAGTTTCCCCCTCCTACGAGCAGTACTTC
CASSLVSPSYEQYF
>-|TRBV27|-|TRBJ1-1
TGTGCCAGCAGTGAGGGCCCGGGGAGAACTGAAGCTTTCTTT
CASSEGPGRTEAFF
>TRBD1|TRBV5-4|-|TRBJ2-5
TGTGCCAGCAGACACAGGGGGGAAGAGACCCAGTACTTC
CASRHRGEETQYF
>-|TRBV7-8|-|TRBJ1-6
TGTGCCAGCAGCACCTACAGTGGGGCCCTCCACTTT
CASSTYSGALHF
>TRBD1|TRBV27|-|TRBJ2-7
TGTGCCAGCAGTTTAGGACAGGGAATCTCCTACGAGCAGTACTTC
CASSLGQGISYEQYF
>TRBD1|TRBV5-1|-|TRBJ2-2
TGCGCCAGCAGCTTCTGGGACAGCAACACCGGGGAGCTGTTTTTT
CASSFWDSNTGELFF
>-|TRBV9|-|TRBJ2-3
TGTGCCAGCAGCATTAAGGGCGGCAGCACAGATACGCAGTATTTT
CASSIKGGSTDTQYF
>-|TRBV18|-|TRBJ2-1
TGTGCCAGCTCCATTAATGGCGGTGAGCAGTTCTTC
CASSINGGEQFF
>-|TRBV5-6|-|TRBJ2-2
TGTGCCAGCAGCTTGGCCCTAGCGTTGAACACCGGGGAGCTGTTTTTT
CASSLALALNTGELFF
>-|TRBV13|-|TRBJ1-1
TGTGCCAGCAGCTTAATCAGGGTCGGGACAACGAACACTGAAGCTTTCTTT
CASSLIRVGTTNTEAFF
>-|TRBV18|-|TRBJ2-1
TGTGCCAGCTCACCACTCCCGGGGCGCCCTGGCAATGAGCAGTTCTTC
CASSPLPGRPGNEQFF
>TRBD2|TRBV2|-|TRBJ2-7
TGTGCCAGCAGTTGGCTAGCGGGAGGAGGCGAGCAGTACTTC
CASSWLAGGGEQYF
>-|TRBV11-2|-|TRBJ2-7
TGTGCCAGCAGACACGACGGCTACGAGCAGTACTTC
CASRHDGYEQYF
>-|TRBV5-1|-|TRBJ2-2
TGCGCCAGCACCCAAAGGCCTGACACCGGGGAGCTGTTTTTT
CASTQRPDTGELFF
>-|TRBV2|once|TRBJ2-1
TGTGCCAGCAGTGAAAAGTATGTCTCCTACAATGAGCAGTTCTTC
CASSEKYVSYNEQFF
>-|TRBV4-1|-|TRBJ2-1
TGCGCCAGCAGCCATTCATTCAGGGTACGTGACAATGAGCAGTTCTTC
CASSHSFRVRDNEQFF
>TRBD1|TRBV27|-|TRBJ2-7
TGTGCCAGCAGTTCCCGACAGGGGGGACTCTACGAGCAGTACTTC
CASSSRQGGLYEQYF
>TRBD2|TRBV18|-|TRBJ2-1
TGTGCCAGCTCACCACTAGCGGGAGTGGCTAACAATGAGCAGTTCTTC
CASSPLAGVANNEQFF
>-|TRBV27|once|TRBJ1-4
TGTGCCAGCAGTCTAGGGGCCCGGGAAAAACTGTTTTTT
CASSLGAREKLFF
>TRBD2|TRBV5-4|once|TRBJ2-5
TGTGCCAGCAGCTCTAGAGGACTAGCGGGAGAGGAAGAGACCCAGTACTTC
CASSSRGLAGEEETQYF
>-|TRBV4-3|-|TRBJ1-4
TGCGCCAGCAGCCAAGATCACGGGGGATCCGCACCGTTTTTT
CASSQDHGGSAPFF
>-|TRBV9|-|TRBJ2-4
TGTGCCAGCAGCGTAGGTAGGGCCAGGGCCAAAAACATTCAGTACTTC
CASSVGRARAKNIQYF
>-|TRBV10-3|-|TRBJ2-7
TGTGCCGTCATGATGGGCTACGAGCAGTACTTC
CAVMMGYEQYF
>-|TRBV19|-|TRBJ2-3
TGTGCCAGTAGTATTGCGGGTACGCAGTATTTT
CASSIAGTQYF
>-|TRBV27|-|TRBJ2-3
TGTGCCAGCAGTTTACTAGCCACAGATACGCAGTATTTT
CASSLLATDTQYF
>TRBD2|TRBV13|-|TRBJ2-4
TGTGCCAGCAGCTTAGGCCAGGCTAGCGGAGAAAACATTCAGTACTTC
CASSLGQASGENIQYF
>-|TRBV5-4|-|TRBJ1-3
TGTGCCAGCAGCTTGGTCGGGGGTCCTGGAAACACCATATATTTT
CASSLVGGPGNTIYF
>-|TRBV28|-|TRBJ2-3
TGTGCCAGCAGCGGGGAGTACGGCCCCACAAGCTTACTGAGTACGGGCACAGATACGCAGTATTTT
CASSGEYGPTSLLSTGTDTQYF
>-|TRBV29-1|-|TRBJ1-5
TGCAGCGTTGGGAGGCAGGGCGGTCAGCCCCAGCATTTT
CSVGRQGGQPQHF
>-|TRBV7-9|once|TRBJ2-7
TGTGCCAGCAGCGACTCCGCCTACGAGCAGTACTTC
CASSDSAYEQYF
>-|TRBV5-4|-|TRBJ1-3
TGTGCCAGCAGCCCGGCTGCCCTTGGAAACACCATATATTTT
CASSPAALGNTIYF
>-|TRBV11-2|-|TRBJ1-3
TGTGCCAGCAGCTTAGTTACGACTGGAAACACCATATATTTT
CASSLVTTGNTIYF
>-|TRBV27|-|TRBJ2-7
TGTGCCAGCAGTAGCTCTCAAAACTCCTACGAGCAGTACTTC
CASSSSQNSYEQYF
>TRBD2|TRBV6-5|-|TRBJ2-7
TGTGCCAGCCAACTAGCGGGGACCTACGAGCAGTACTTC
CASQLAGTYEQYF
>-|TRBV6-5|-|TRBJ1-1
TGTGCCAGCAGTTACTCGAAGGGGACTGAAGCTTTCTTT
CASSYSKGTEAFF
>-|TRBV2|-|TRBJ2-3
TGTGCCAGCAGGGCAGATGGCACAGATACGCAGTATTTT
CASRADGTDTQYF
>-|TRBV28|-|TRBJ2-5
TGTGCCAGCAGCCAGGGGGGAGGAGAGACCCAGTACTTC
CASSQGGGETQYF
>-|TRBV9|-|TRBJ2-3
TGTGCCAGCAGCGTAGGAGGGAGGTTTGGAGATACGCAGTATTTT
CASSVGGRFGDTQYF
>TRBD2|TRBV7-3|-|TRBJ2-2
TGTGCCAGCAGCTTAGCGGGAGTGGGCACCGGGGAGCTGTTTTTT
CASSLAGVGTGELFF
>-|TRBV14|-|TRBJ2-2
TGTGCCAGCAGCCCAAGGTGGTCCGGGGAGCTGTTTTTT
CASSPRWSGELFF
>TRBD1|TRBV5-4|-|TRBJ2-2
TGTGCCAGCAGCGCGGGACAGGGGACCGGGGAGCTGTTTTTT
CASSAGQGTGELFF
>-|TRBV4-3|-|TRBJ1-1
TGCGCCAGCAGCCAAGTAGGGATAGGCACTGAAGCTTTCTTT
CASSQVGIGTEAFF
>-|TRBV30|-|TRBJ2-7
TGTGCCTGGAGTATAAAGGTTACCTACGAGCAGTACTTC
CAWSIKVTYEQYF
>-|TRBV4-1|-|TRBJ1-5
TGCGCCAGCAGCCAAGATTGGGCGAGAAGCAATCAGCCCCAGCATTTT
CASSQDWARSNQPQHF
>TRBD2|TRBV27|-|TRBJ2-2
TGTGCCAGCAGACTTTCCCTGTACGGGAGGGCCGCCGCCGGGGAGCTGTTTTTT
CASRLSLYGRAAAGELFF
>TRBD1|TRBV4-3|-|TRBJ1-2
TGCGCCAGCAGCCAAGGCCCGGGACAGATTTATGGCTACACCTTC
CASSQGPGQIYGYTF
>-|TRBV29-1|once|TRBJ2-5
TGCAGCGTTGTCGGGCGGTACCAAGAGACCCAGTACTTC
CSVVGRYQETQYF
>-|TRBV10-2|-|TRBJ1-5
TGCGCCAGCAGTGAGACACCGGGAAATCAGCCCCAGCATTTT
CASSETPGNQPQHF
>TRBD1|TRBV18|-|TRBJ2-1
TGTGCCAGCTCACCCGGCACCGGGACAGAATATGAGCAGTTCTTC
CASSPGTGTEYEQFF
>TRBD2|TRBV2|-|TRBJ2-1
TGTGCCAGCGTCTATAGCGGGATCAACAATGAGCAGTTCTTC
CASVYSGINNEQFF
>-|TRBV5-1|-|TRBJ2-3
TGCGCCAGCAGCCAGGAACCGAGCACAGATACGCAGTATTTT
CASSQEPSTDTQYF
>-|TRBV5-1|-|TRBJ1-1
TGCGCCAGCAGCCCCCAGGACCCAGTGGGGGCTTTCTTT
CASSPQDPVGAFF
>TRBD2|TRBV2|-|TRBJ2-3
TGTGCCAGCGAGGGGACTAGCCCAGATACGCAGTATTTT
CASEGTSPDTQYF
>-|TRBV23-1|-|TRBJ2-5
TGCGCCAGCAGTCAACCCCCCCCACCAGGGTCAGAGACCCAGTACTTC
CASSQPPPPGSETQYF
>-|TRBV5-4|-|TRBJ2-1
TGTGCCAGCAGCTTGGGAGCGGGTACAGGAAATGAGCAGTTCTTC
CASSLGAGTGNEQFF
>-|TRBV29-1|-|TRBJ1-2
TGCAGCGTTGACGGGGGAGAAGGAGGCTACACCTTC
CSVDGGEGGYTF
>-|TRBV27|-|TRBJ1-5
TGTGCCAGCAGTTTATTGGGTAATCAGCCCCAGCATTTT
CASSLLGNQPQHF
>-|TRBV5-4|-|TRBJ2-1
TGTGCCAGCAGCTTCGAGAGTTTTGTTCGGTACAATGAGCAGTTCTTC
CASSFESFVRYNEQFF